The next 32 T cell receptor beta chains were all read from a single sample in a study of PD-1 blockade in classical Hodgkin lymphoma. Each patient's relapse followed autologous stem cell transplantation, and brentuximab vedotin exposure varied. Profiling relied on immunoSEQ multiplex PCR, and the TCRdb table lists in-frame clones only, not all of them. The table lists about 40,000 clones, roughly three quarters of them singletons, with 13% to 15% in the top ten. The sample in question was peripheral blood mononuclear cells (PBMCs), obtained before the second cycle of nivolumab. These receptors all stem from a human donor with classical Hodgkin lymphoma.

The rearrangement joins TRBV12-5 to TRBJ2-7; the D is unclear. V was clipped by 4 bases and J by 3 bases, with 10 bases between them. The CDR3 runs to 13 residues. Germline values: CDR1 LGHNT, CDR2 FRNRAP. The CDR3 is CASGWGEIYEQYF. The CDR3 bases are TGTGCTAGTGGTTGGGGTGAGATCTACGAGCAGTACTTC.

J is TRBJ2-7 and V is TRBV7-2; possible D gene TRBD2, 6 bases. CDR3 length: 13 residues. Trimming shortened V by 4 bases and J by 2 bases, and 9 bases separated the two germline ends. In germline, CDR1 is SGHTA, CDR2 FQGNSA. The CDR3 bases are TGTGCCAGCAGCTCGGGGGTACCCTACGAGCAGTACTTC. The encoded protein is CASSSGVPYEQYF.

V is TRBV7-3 and J is TRBJ1-2; D perhaps matches TRBD1 (6 bases). Trimming took 4 bases from V and 4 from J, leaving 10 bases between them. CDR3 length: 13 amino acids. CDR1 and CDR2 (germline): SGHTA, FQGTGA. DNA of the CDR3: TGTGCCAGCAGCTCCGGGACAAGCTATGGCTACACCTTC. Translation: CASSSGTSYGYTF.

V usage is TRBV10-1 and J usage is TRBJ2-7; TRBD2 aligns across 8 bases. CDR1 is WNHNN and CDR2 is SYGVQD in the germline V gene (reference sequence). V lost 5 bases, J lost 3 bases, and 12 bases stayed unmatched. The CDR3 is 16 amino acids. The CDR3 nucleotides are TGCGCCAGCAGTAAGATGACGGGTAGCGGGGTCTACGAGCAGTACTTC. Protein product: CASSKMTGSGVYEQYF.

The DNA of the CDR3 is TGTGCCAGCAGCTCAAATAGCGGGGGGCACTACGAGCAGTACTTC. Protein: CASSSNSGGHYEQYF. The V gene is TRBV7-8, the J gene TRBJ2-7, with 10 bases that match TRBD2. After removal of 4 bases from V and 3 bases from J, the junction contained 6 bases not matched to a gene. The CDR3 is made up of 15 amino acids. The germline CDR1 and CDR2 sequences are SGHVS and FQNEAQ. The variable domain in full, with the rest retrieved from reference TRBV7-8 and TRBJ2-7, is GAGVSQSPRYKVAKRGQDVALRCDPISGHVSLFWYQQALGQGPEFLTYFQNEAQLDKSGLPSDRFFAERPEGSVSTLKIQRTQQEDSAVYLCASSSNSGGHYEQYFGPGTRLTVT.

The chain uses TRBV18 and TRBJ1-1; D not resolved. Germline loops: CDR1 KGHSH, CDR2 LQKENI. CDR3 length equals 15 residues. V gave up 1 base and J gave up 4 bases, with 13 bases separating them. This CDR3 reads CASSPQSNRGTEAFF. CDR3 sequence (DNA): TGTGCCAGCTCACCACAGAGTAACAGAGGCACTGAAGCTTTCTTT.

The sample holds one count of this clone. The chain couples TRBV7-8 to TRBJ2-1; TRBD2 is a possible D gene (6 bases). Trimming cost V 5 bases and J 13 bases, with 18 bases left between them. The CDR3 totals 13 residues. Germline CDR1 and CDR2: SGHVS and FQNEAQ. In nucleotides, the CDR3 is TGTGCCAGCAGCAGAGACCGGAGGGGCCTTCAGTTCTTC. Residues: CASSRDRRGLQFF. Based on the CDR3 plus reference TRBV7-8 and TRBJ2-1, the full variable domain is GAGVSQSPRYKVAKRGQDVALRCDPISGHVSLFWYQQALGQGPEFLTYFQNEAQLDKSGLPSDRFFAERPEGSVSTLKIQRTQQEDSAVYLCASSRDRRGLQFFGPGTRLTVL.

This chain links TRBV6-7 with TRBJ2-7, with a weak D call TRBD1 (5 bases). TRBV6-7 is reported as an ORF; its role is uncertain. This CDR3 is built from 15 residues. The ends were cut back, 5 bases at V and 3 bases at J, with 17 bases in the middle. CDR3: CASSPSDSSFYEQYF. The DNA for the CDR3 is TGTGCCAGCAGTCCTTCCGACAGTTCGTTCTACGAGCAGTACTTC.

The chain uses TRBV20-1 and TRBJ2-7; D might be TRBD2 (6 bases). CDR3 length equals 11 residues. Germline lookup yields CDR1 DFQATT and CDR2 SNEGSKA (reference sequence). V was shortened by 7 bases and J by 2 bases, with 9 bases between the two germline ends. CDR3 sequence: CSGEEAYEQYF. For the CDR3, the DNA is TGCAGTGGGGAGGAAGCCTACGAGCAGTACTTC.

This chain uses TRBV4-1 with TRBJ1-5, with D uncertain. In germline, CDR1 is MGHRA, CDR2 YSYEKL. The V end lost 1 base, the J end lost 1 base, and 11 bases lay between the germline ends. This CDR3 is built from 16 residues. CDR3 coding DNA: TGCGCCAGCAGCCAAGGGCCGGGGTCGAGCAATCAGCCCCAGCATTTT. It codes for CASSQGPGSSNQPQHF.

V gene TRBV7-9 combines with J gene TRBJ2-7; D is perhaps TRBD1 (5 bases). CDR3 length: 13 residues. Germline V gene sequence: CDR1 SEHNR, CDR2 FQNEAQ (reference sequence). Trimming pared 5 bases from V and 3 bases from J, leaving 11 bases between. CDR3 residues: CASSPKTDYEQYF. The CDR3 DNA sequence: TGTGCCAGCAGCCCTAAGACAGACTACGAGCAGTACTTC.

The V gene is TRBV2, the J gene TRBJ2-2; D tentatively reads TRBD1 or TRBD2 (5 bases each). Germline loops: CDR1 SNHLY, CDR2 FYNNEI. The CDR3 is made up of 15 amino acids. Trimming removed 10 bases from V and 1 base from J, with 16 bases in between. This chain's CDR3 is CATTSGQGNTGELFF. CDR3 bases: TGTGCCACTACCTCGGGGCAGGGGAACACCGGGGAGCTGTTTTTT.

The chain recombines TRBV5-1 with TRBJ2-7; D remains ambiguous. V shed 0 bases and J shed 6 bases, with 13 bases lying between them. Germline CDR1 and CDR2: SGHRS and YFSETQ. This CDR3 region has 14 residues. Here the CDR3 DNA reads TGCGCCAGCAGCTTGGCCATTTGGGAAAGCGAGCAGTACTTC. Its protein product is CASSLAIWESEQYF. The whole variable domain, filled in from reference TRBV5-1 and TRBJ2-7, reads KAGVTQTPRYLIKTRGQQVTLSCSPISGHRSVSWYQQTPGQGLQFLFEYFSETQRNKGNFPGRFSGRQFSNSRSEMNVSTLELGDSALYLCASSLAIWESEQYFGPGTRLTVT.

The genes are TRBV29-1 and TRBJ2-2, with TRBD1 identical over 7 bases. Per the germline V gene, CDR1 is SQVTM and CDR2 is ANQGSEA. J lost 3 bases, V lost 6 bases, and 4 bases had no gene match. The CDR3 length is 13 residues. The chain's CDR3 is CSVMGQYTGELFF. The CDR3 DNA sequence: TGCAGCGTCATGGGACAGTACACCGGGGAGCTGTTTTTT.

This chain joins TRBV4-2 and TRBJ1-1; D is ambiguous. The ends were cut back, 4 bases at V and 1 base at J, with 13 bases in the middle. The germline V gene has CDR1 LGHNA and CDR2 YNFKEQ. The CDR3 loop spans 15 amino acids. CDR3 loop: CASSPDLRQNTEAFF. Here the CDR3 DNA reads TGTGCCAGCAGCCCGGACCTGCGTCAGAACACTGAAGCTTTCTTT.

J is TRBJ1-4 and V is TRBV6-5, with D unresolved. CDR1 is MNHEY and CDR2 is SVGAGI in the germline V gene. V was clipped by 3 bases and J by 5 bases, with 13 bases between them. The CDR3 covers 15 residues. In nucleotides, the CDR3 is TGTGCCAGCAGTTATGGTGAAGGGTCAAATGAAAAACTGTTTTTT. Residues: CASSYGEGSNEKLFF.

CDR3 residues: CASSHRQGQTGELFF. The CDR3, as DNA: TGTGCCAGCAGCCACAGACAGGGGCAAACCGGGGAGCTGTTTTTT. The J gene is TRBJ2-2, the V gene TRBV14; 8 bases fit TRBD1. With V trimmed by 3 bases and J by 5 bases, 5 bases remained unmatched. The germline gives CDR1 SGHDN, CDR2 FVKESK. The CDR3 covers 15 residues.

V is TRBV5-4 and J is TRBJ1-4, with unresolved D. The germline V and J ends were trimmed by 0 bases and 4 bases, with 7 bases remaining between them. CDR1 SGHNT and CDR2 YYREEE come from the germline V gene (reference sequence). There are 14 residues in the CDR3. CDR3 protein: CASSLASYNEKLFF. In nucleotides, the CDR3 is TGTGCCAGCAGCTTGGCCAGCTATAATGAAAAACTGTTTTTT.

The table lists this clone with many counts. This rearrangement joins TRBV5-4 to TRBJ1-2; 9 bases match TRBD1. From germline, CDR1 is SGHNT and CDR2 YYREEE (reference sequence). The CDR3 spans 14 residues. J lost 7 bases, V lost 3 bases, and 7 bases had no gene match. This CDR3 is CASSSVQGAGGYTF. Written as DNA, the CDR3 is TGTGCCAGCAGCTCGGTACAGGGGGCGGGTGGCTACACCTTC.

The J gene is TRBJ1-1, the V gene TRBV23-1; D is uncertain. TRBV23-1 is classed as an ORF, of uncertain function. The V end lost 0 bases, the J end lost 8 bases, and 7 bases lay between the germline ends. The CDR3 contains 12 residues. CDR3 sequence: CASSQSGVEAFF. As DNA, the CDR3 is TGCGCCAGCAGTCAATCGGGCGTGGAAGCTTTCTTT.

The V call is TRBV11-3, the J call TRBJ2-3; D may be TRBD1 (6 bases). Trimming took 5 bases from V and 4 from J, leaving 16 bases between them. CDR1 and CDR2 (germline): SGHNT, YENEEA. This CDR3 has 15 residues. CDR3 sequence: CASSPRQVGADTQYF. The CDR3 DNA reads as TGTGCCAGCAGCCCCCGACAGGTTGGGGCAGATACGCAGTATTTT.

This clone has just a few counts. The chain joins TRBV18 to TRBJ1-1, with D possibly being TRBD1 (5 bases). CDR1 and CDR2 (germline): KGHSH, LQKENI. V shed 2 bases and J shed 1 base, with 11 bases lying between them. The CDR3 has 15 amino acids. CDR3 nucleotides: TGTGCCAGCTCACCAAGGGCAGGGAGGAACACTGAAGCTTTCTTT. Translating it yields CASSPRAGRNTEAFF.

In the case of this clone: The junction shows a germline mismatch at one end, possibly a read error. This sequence joins TRBV5-1 and TRBJ1-1; 8 nucleotides agree with TRBD1. The CDR3 is 13 amino acids. From germline, CDR1 is SGHRS and CDR2 YFSETQ. CDR3 DNA: TGTGCCAGCAGCTTGCCACAGGGGGCTGAAGCTTTCTTT. Its translation: CASSLPQGAEAFF.

This chain connects TRBV5-4 to TRBJ1-2; a possible D gene is TRBD1 (5 bases). The ends were cut back, 0 bases at V and 7 bases at J, with 19 bases in the middle. From germline, CDR1 is SGHNT and CDR2 YYREEE (reference sequence). CDR3 length: 16 amino acids. The CDR3 spells CASSLAAGRLSVGYTF. As DNA, the CDR3 is TGTGCCAGCAGCTTGGCAGCAGGGAGATTATCAGTTGGCTACACCTTC. Full variable domain (remainder filled in from reference TRBV5-4 and TRBJ1-2): ETGVTQSPTHLIKTRGQQVTLRCSSQSGHNTVSWYQQALGQGPQFIFQYYREEENGRGNFPPRFSGLQFPNYSSELNVNALELDDSALYLCASSLAAGRLSVGYTFGSGTRLTVV.

The gene calls are TRBV30 and TRBJ2-5, with 7 nucleotides matching TRBD1. The V segment lost 0 bases and the J segment 5 bases; nucleotides outside the gene matches: 3. The CDR3 runs 13 residues. CDR1 and CDR2 from the germline V gene are GTSNPN and SVGIG (reference sequence). Here the CDR3 reads CAWSVGRGETQYF. Written as DNA, the CDR3 is TGTGCCTGGAGTGTAGGCAGGGGGGAGACCCAGTACTTC.

The chain employs TRBV2 and TRBJ2-3; 9 bases align to TRBD2. V shed 8 bases and J 2 bases; nucleotides not matched to a gene: 8. The germline CDR1 and CDR2 sequences are SNHLY and FYNNEI. This CDR3 contains 15 residues. Written as DNA, the CDR3 is TGTGCCAGCTGGGAAGCGGGGGGCTTCACAGATACGCAGTATTTT. Its protein is CASWEAGGFTDTQYF.

A few counts support this clone. The chain carries TRBV7-9 and TRBJ1-1; 7 bases are shared with TRBD1. CDR3 size: 15 residues. V trimming: 6 bases; J trimming: 0 bases; junction bases outside the gene matches: 7. Germline loops: CDR1 SEHNR, CDR2 FQNEAQ (reference sequence). The CDR3: CASSPATGMNTEAFF. The CDR3 DNA is TGTGCCAGCAGTCCCGCGACAGGGATGAACACTGAAGCTTTCTTT. The full variable domain, rest sourced from reference TRBV7-9 and TRBJ1-1, is DTGVSQNPRHKITKRGQNVTFRCDPISEHNRLYWYRQTLGQGPEFLTYFQNEAQLEKSRLLSDRFSAERPKGSFSTLEIQRTEQGDSAMYLCASSPATGMNTEAFFGQGTRLTVV.

This clone was recorded only once. The gene calls are TRBV10-3 and TRBJ1-3; 7 bases match TRBD1. Germline lookup yields CDR1 ENHRY and CDR2 SYGVKD. V was pared by 7 bases and J by 4 bases, with 10 bases of the junction left unmatched. The CDR3 totals 15 residues. The CDR3 DNA reads TGTGCCATCACCACTCGAACAGGGGTCGGAAACACCATATATTTT. Translating it yields CAITTRTGVGNTIYF.

This clone is deemed medium-sized. The rearrangement links TRBV27 to TRBJ2-3; tentative D call: TRBD2 (6 bases). Trimming took 0 bases from V and 10 from J, leaving 14 bases between them. Germline V lookup: CDR1 MNHEY, CDR2 SMNVEV (reference sequence). The CDR3 is made up of 14 amino acids. CDR3 region: CASSLSTSSTAQYF. As DNA, the CDR3 is TGTGCCAGCAGTTTATCGACTAGTTCAACGGCGCAGTATTTT.

The V call is TRBV2, the J call TRBJ2-7, with 7 bases matching TRBD2. CDR1 and CDR2 (germline): SNHLY, FYNNEI. The trim removed 4 bases at V and 0 bases at J, leaving 0 bases unmatched. There are 13 residues in the CDR3. The CDR3 DNA follows: TGTGCCAGCAGTGGGGACTACTCCTACGAGCAGTACTTC. Residues: CASSGDYSYEQYF.

The chain recombines TRBV9 with TRBJ2-2, with D possibly matching TRBD1 (5 bases). V dropped 0 bases and J dropped 13 bases, with 13 bases sitting between them. The CDR3 runs to 13 residues. Germline V gives CDR1 SGDLS, CDR2 YYNGEE. CDR3 DNA sequence: TGTGCCAGCAGCGTAGCTGTTAGGGGTTTGCTGTTTTTT. Protein sequence: CASSVAVRGLLFF.

The rearrangement links TRBV10-3 to TRBJ1-2; D not resolved. The germline V gene has CDR1 ENHRY and CDR2 SYGVKD. The CDR3 runs to 14 residues. Trimming shortened V by 2 bases and J by 4 bases, and 11 bases separated the two germline ends. The CDR3 DNA reads TGTGCCATCAGTGAGGGTATTTCTTTCTATGGCTACACCTTC. Encoded protein: CAISEGISFYGYTF.